The clone carrying this TCR beta chain was counted only a few times. Patients at the Seattle site were enrolled during active infection and followed longitudinally. Study processing details: Amplified reference gene primers provided the basis for estimating nucleated cell counts. Profiling relied on immunoSEQ multiplex PCR, and the TCRdb table lists in-frame clones only, not all of them. That table gives V, J and clone size, and the DNA gave D and trimming. Among around 300,000 clones listed, around 91% were seen once. The data belong to a study of blood T cell repertoires in COVID-19. Study-level background: The origin of the acute and convalescent COVID-19 samples was the United States, Italy and Spain. T cells, B-cell-depleted T cells, or PBMCs supplied cDNA or gDNA.

The CDR3 is made up of 16 amino acids. The V end lost 4 bases, the J end lost 8 bases, and 24 bases lay between the germline ends. Germline values: CDR1 LGHNA, CDR2 YSLEER. Sequencing used peripheral blood. The receptor was derived from a middle-aged woman with COVID-19, enrolled during active disease. The V gene is TRBV4-3, the J gene TRBJ2-7, with D possibly TRBD1 on 6 matching bases. CDR3 sequence reads: CASSRQQGPLGYQQYF. CDR3 DNA: TGCGCCAGCAGCCGGCAACAGGGACCCTTGGGTTATCAGCAGTACTTC.